The rows below give T cell receptor beta chains drawn from one sample of a study of vaccination effects on CD4 cells after COVID-19. Their antigen targets remain unknown. The assay was immunoSEQ multiplex PCR, and TCRdb's table has in-frame clones only and misses some. The sample contains roughly 56,000 clones, roughly 72% of which appear only once. The sequencing used CD4+ T cells from PBMCs cultured with HCoV-229E spike peptides, collected after COVID-19 vaccination. Source of these receptors: a human donor who received a COVID-19 vaccine. Each CDR3 is given with its conserved first and last residue. A D gene is named only where the DNA matches it firmly. Rows give clone size only sometimes, using once, few, many, or a class for an expanded clone.

size	V	D	J	DNA	CDR3
once	TRBV5-1	TRBD2	TRBJ2-5	TGCGCCAGCAGCTCCGGTTCCACTAGCGGGGGGGAGACCCAGTACTTC	CASSSGSTSGGETQYF
few	TRBV2	NA	TRBJ1-6	TGTGCCAGCAGTTCCGGACGGCCGAGCTCCTATAATTCACCCCTCCACTTT	CASSSGRPSSYNSPLHF
NA	TRBV19	NA	TRBJ1-1	TGTGCCAGTAGTATAGATGCGGGTTGGAGGGGAATGAACACTGAAGCTTTCTTT	CASSIDAGWRGMNTEAFF
NA	TRBV7-6	NA	TRBJ2-5	TGTGCCAGCAGCTTAGGCCGAGAGACCCAGTACTTC	CASSLGRETQYF
few	TRBV6-6	NA	TRBJ1-4	TGTGCCAGCAGTCGATTTCGGGGGGCTGGTGGAGTCGGAAAACTGTTTTTT	CASSRFRGAGGVGKLFF
NA	TRBV19	NA	TRBJ1-2	TGTGCCAGTAGCCCGACAGGAGGAGGGTTCGTTGGCTACACCTTC	CASSPTGGGFVGYTF
NA	TRBV19	TRBD1	TRBJ2-5	TGTGCCAGTAGTATAGATCTATCGGGCAGGGGGAGAGAGACCCAGTACTTC	CASSIDLSGRGRETQYF
NA	TRBV18	NA	TRBJ1-2	TGTGCCAGCTCACGGGGGGGGCAGGCCTATGGCTACACCTTC	CASSRGGQAYGYTF
NA	TRBV11-3	TRBD1	TRBJ1-1	TGTGCCGGGAACCGGGACAGGGTCCCCACTGAAGCTTTCTTT	CAGNRDRVPTEAFF
once	TRBV2	NA	TRBJ2-4	TGTGCCAGCAATTGGGTAAAAGGAAACATTCAGTACTTC	CASNWVKGNIQYF
few	TRBV2	NA	TRBJ2-2	TGTGCCAGCACCTATCAGGGAGCCGGGGAGCTGTTTTTT	CASTYQGAGELFF
NA	TRBV27	TRBD1	TRBJ1-2	TGTGCCAGCAGTTTCGGACCGACAGGGTGGAATGGCTACACCTTC	CASSFGPTGWNGYTF
NA	TRBV2	NA	TRBJ1-1	TGTGCCAGCTCTCAGGAGGGGGTGAACACTGAAGCTTTCTTT	CASSQEGVNTEAFF
NA	TRBV6-5	NA	TRBJ2-5	TGTGCCAGCAGAGGCGGACGGGACCAAGAGACCCAGTACTTC	CASRGGRDQETQYF
NA	TRBV5-1	TRBD1	TRBJ1-2	TGCGCCAGCAGCCGCAGACAGGGGCTGGAGGGCTACACCTTC	CASSRRQGLEGYTF
NA	TRBV3-1/TRBV3-2	NA	TRBJ1-2	TGTGCCAGCAGCCATACGAGGTTGGGGGGGGGCTACACCTTC	CASSHTRLGGGYTF
NA	TRBV6-6	NA	TRBJ1-6	TGTGCCAGCAATTCAAGGGGGTCCTATAATTCACCCCTCCACTTT	CASNSRGSYNSPLHF
NA	TRBV25-1	TRBD1	TRBJ1-2	TGTGCCAGCAGTGAATACAGGGGGCCTGCTAACTATGGCTACACCTTC	CASSEYRGPANYGYTF
NA	TRBV4-1	NA	TRBJ1-1	TGCGCCAGCAGCCAAAGAAGTGGGGGTATGAACACTGAAGCTTTCTTT	CASSQRSGGMNTEAFF
NA	TRBV5-1	NA	TRBJ1-3	TGCGCCAGCAGCTTGGATAGCTCTGGAAACACCATATATTTT	CASSLDSSGNTIYF
NA	TRBV15	NA	TRBJ2-1	TGTGCCACCAGCCGGGGGAGGGGGGGCTCCTACAATGAGCAGTTCTTC	CATSRGRGGSYNEQFF
NA	TRBV15	TRBD1	TRBJ1-5	TGTGCCACCAGCAGAGAAAGGGACAGGGGTGATCAGCCCCAGCATTTT	CATSRERDRGDQPQHF
once	TRBV15	NA	TRBJ2-5	TGTGCCACCAGCAGAGATCGGTCCCCGCAGGAGACCCAGTACTTC	CATSRDRSPQETQYF
few	TRBV7-2	NA	TRBJ2-1	TGTGCCAGCAGCTTAACCCATGCCAATGAGCAGTTCTTC	CASSLTHANEQFF
NA	TRBV6-4	TRBD1	TRBJ2-5	TGTGCCAGCAGTGCCCGGGACAGGGCTTTCATGACCCAGTACTTC	CASSARDRAFMTQYF
NA	TRBV2	NA	TRBJ1-4	TGTGCCAGCACTTTCACGTTGGGAAATGAAAAACTGTTTTTT	CASTFTLGNEKLFF
NA	TRBV19	NA	TRBJ2-6	TGTGCCAGTAGTACGGCAGCCAACGTCCTGACTTTC	CASSTAANVLTF
NA	TRBV5-6	NA	TRBJ1-6	TGTGCCAGCAGCTTGGCAGGGAAACTCCACTTT	CASSLAGKLHF
NA	TRBV5-1	TRBD1	TRBJ2-4	TGCGCCAGCAGCCGGACCGGGACAGGGGCCGCCGGGCGTGGGAACATTCAGTACTTC	CASSRTGTGAAGRGNIQYF
NA	TRBV2	NA	TRBJ1-2	TGTGCCAGCAGTGACATTCCGTCCTATGGCTACACCTTC	CASSDIPSYGYTF
NA	TRBV3-1/TRBV3-2	NA	TRBJ1-6	TGTGCCAGCAGCTCGTCCGGGGCAGGGGATTCACCCCTCCACTTT	CASSSSGAGDSPLHF
NA	TRBV7-2	NA	TRBJ1-3	TGTGCCAGCAGCAGGACAGTTGACTCTGGAAACACCATATATTTT	CASSRTVDSGNTIYF
NA	TRBV6-5	NA	TRBJ1-6	TGTGCCAGCAGTTACGCGGGACAATGGGGACGGTCACCCCTCCACTTT	CASSYAGQWGRSPLHF
NA	TRBV6-5	NA	TRBJ2-3	TGTGCCAGCAGCACCCTTGGTAGGGGCGCAGATACGCAGTATTTT	CASSTLGRGADTQYF
NA	TRBV5-1	NA	TRBJ1-2	TGCGCCAGCAGCTCGACAGCCTATGGCTACACCTTC	CASSSTAYGYTF
NA	TRBV19	NA	TRBJ1-5	TGTGCCAGTAGTATAGAATCTAATCAGCCCCAGCATTTT	CASSIESNQPQHF
once	TRBV7-3	TRBD1	TRBJ2-2	TGTGCCAGCAGCCCACGGGACAGGTTTACCGGGGAGCTGTTTTTT	CASSPRDRFTGELFF
NA	TRBV10-2	TRBD1	TRBJ1-2	TGCGCCAGCAGTGAGTCGCAGGTTTGGACAGGGGATGGCTACACCTTC	CASSESQVWTGDGYTF
NA	TRBV19	NA	TRBJ1-4	TGTGCCAGTAGTCGAGGGACAATAACTAATGAAAAACTGTTTTTT	CASSRGTITNEKLFF
NA	TRBV6-4	NA	TRBJ2-2	TGTGCCAGCACGCAGGGAGCGAACACCGGGGAGCTGTTTTTT	CASTQGANTGELFF
NA	TRBV27	NA	TRBJ1-5	TGTGCCAGCAGCGCCGTTGGGGCCCAGCCCCAGCATTTT	CASSAVGAQPQHF
NA	TRBV4-3	NA	TRBJ1-3	TGCGCCAGCAGCCAAGATAAGGCCTCTGGAAACACCATATATTTT	CASSQDKASGNTIYF
NA	TRBV19	NA	TRBJ2-5	TGTGCCAGTAGTCCCGGACCTTCGGGGGTAGAGACCCAGTACTTC	CASSPGPSGVETQYF
few	TRBV5-4	NA	TRBJ1-2	TGTGCCAGCAGCTTTGGAGGGGGGGCAGATGGCTACACCTTC	CASSFGGGADGYTF
NA	TRBV4-1	TRBD1	TRBJ1-2	TGCGCCAGCAGCCTCTCGGGGGGACAGACACCTTATGGCTACACCTTC	CASSLSGGQTPYGYTF